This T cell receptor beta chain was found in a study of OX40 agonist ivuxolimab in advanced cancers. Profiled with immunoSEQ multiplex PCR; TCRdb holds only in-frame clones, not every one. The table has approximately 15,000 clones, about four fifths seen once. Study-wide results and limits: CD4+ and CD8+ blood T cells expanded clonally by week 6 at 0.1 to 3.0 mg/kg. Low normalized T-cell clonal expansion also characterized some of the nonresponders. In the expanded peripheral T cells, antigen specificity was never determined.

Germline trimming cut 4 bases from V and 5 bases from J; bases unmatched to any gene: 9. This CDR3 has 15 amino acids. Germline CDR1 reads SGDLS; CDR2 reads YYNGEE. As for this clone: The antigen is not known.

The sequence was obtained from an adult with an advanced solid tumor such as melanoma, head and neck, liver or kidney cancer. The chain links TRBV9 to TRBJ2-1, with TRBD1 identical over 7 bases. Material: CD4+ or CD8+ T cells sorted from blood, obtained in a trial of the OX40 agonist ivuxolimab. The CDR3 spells CASSPRGGRDNEQFF. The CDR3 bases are TGTGCCAGCAGCCCCAGAGGGGGCCGGGACAATGAGCAGTTCTTC. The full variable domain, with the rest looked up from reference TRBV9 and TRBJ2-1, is DSGVTQTPKHLITATGQRVTLRCSPRSGDLSVYWYQQSLDQGLQFLIQYYNGEERAKGNILERFSAQQFPDLHSELNLSSLELGDSALYFCASSPRGGRDNEQFFGPGTRLTVL.